This is a list of T cell receptor beta chains from one sample in a study of neoadjuvant nivolumab and ipilimumab in lung cancer. Clones were read by immunoSEQ multiplex PCR, and TCRdb kept only the in-frame ones, dropping some. Of more than 3,000 clones listed, roughly 85% were seen once; the top ten hold 0.88%. Source: tumor tissue, taken after neoadjuvant nivolumab, alone or with ipilimumab, at or shortly before surgery. The origin of the receptors is an adult with non-small cell lung cancer. Each CDR3 is given without its conserved first and last residue. Each record gives: J gene, V gene, CDR3 protein.

J gene: TRBJ2-3; V gene: TRBV6-6; CDR3 protein: ASSPKRVWSTDTQY
J gene: TRBJ2-3; V gene: TRBV5-1; CDR3 protein: ASSLTGTSGGTDTQY
J gene: TRBJ2-4; V gene: TRBV25-1; CDR3 protein: ASSFHRDGDIQY
J gene: TRBJ2-7; V gene: TRBV5-4; CDR3 protein: ATTMNRQPKQY
J gene: TRBJ1-5; V gene: TRBV6-5; CDR3 protein: ASRGFGNQPQH
J gene: TRBJ1-2; V gene: TRBV5-1; CDR3 protein: ASSQTRHTGESGYT
J gene: TRBJ1-2; V gene: TRBV7-9; CDR3 protein: ASSLPGARGYT
J gene: TRBJ2-5; V gene: TRBV5-6; CDR3 protein: ASSFSLAPDQETQY
J gene: TRBJ1-2; V gene: TRBV6-1; CDR3 protein: ASSEAEAGSFYGYT
J gene: TRBJ2-7; V gene: TRBV7-7; CDR3 protein: ASSPGDRSYEQY
J gene: TRBJ2-3; V gene: TRBV29-1; CDR3 protein: SVNKQGPDTQY
J gene: TRBJ2-1; V gene: TRBV28; CDR3 protein: ASSRLAGGSYNEQF
J gene: TRBJ2-5; V gene: TRBV2; CDR3 protein: ASSAGRAFGETQY
J gene: TRBJ2-2; V gene: TRBV6-1; CDR3 protein: ASSESTTGELF
J gene: TRBJ1-2; V gene: TRBV10-3; CDR3 protein: AISPGTGLDGYT
J gene: TRBJ2-7; V gene: TRBV2; CDR3 protein: ASSARVYEQY
J gene: TRBJ2-7; V gene: TRBV7-2; CDR3 protein: ASSPGYEQY
J gene: TRBJ1-5; V gene: TRBV11-2; CDR3 protein: ASSFSGDPNQPQH
J gene: TRBJ2-1; V gene: TRBV15; CDR3 protein: ATSRESGIYNEQF
J gene: TRBJ2-5; V gene: TRBV5-4; CDR3 protein: ASTDRVKTQY
J gene: TRBJ2-1; V gene: TRBV28; CDR3 protein: ASSLSLAGGHFEQF
J gene: TRBJ1-3; V gene: TRBV4-2; CDR3 protein: ASSQPDRGRLNTIY
J gene: TRBJ2-3; V gene: TRBV6-6; CDR3 protein: ASERTSGTDTQY
J gene: TRBJ1-5; V gene: TRBV30; CDR3 protein: AWSVRSNQPQH
J gene: TRBJ2-6; V gene: TRBV5-6; CDR3 protein: ASSLTPYSGANVLT
J gene: TRBJ2-3; V gene: TRBV5-1; CDR3 protein: ASVAGRTDTQY
J gene: TRBJ2-3; V gene: TRBV5-1; CDR3 protein: ASSAQGDTQY
J gene: TRBJ2-7; V gene: TRBV5-1; CDR3 protein: ASSSRDPPYEQY
J gene: TRBJ1-2; V gene: TRBV25-1; CDR3 protein: ASIGTERYGYT
J gene: TRBJ2-7; V gene: TRBV7-8; CDR3 protein: ASSTGLARSYEQY
J gene: TRBJ2-1; V gene: TRBV7-9; CDR3 protein: ASSLDLGSGYNEQF
J gene: TRBJ1-1; V gene: TRBV2; CDR3 protein: ASSGDARTEAF
J gene: TRBJ1-2; V gene: TRBV25-1; CDR3 protein: ASSESQGSNYGYT
J gene: TRBJ2-7; V gene: TRBV7-2; CDR3 protein: ASSQESSYEQY
J gene: TRBJ2-7; V gene: TRBV19; CDR3 protein: ASSIAKGPVYEQY
J gene: TRBJ2-5; V gene: TRBV30; CDR3 protein: AWSSRLGETQY
J gene: TRBJ2-7; V gene: TRBV10-2; CDR3 protein: ASCDGGFSYEQY
J gene: TRBJ2-3; V gene: TRBV14; CDR3 protein: ASSQLRGREDTQY
J gene: TRBJ2-6; V gene: TRBV5-1; CDR3 protein: ASSLVGTSGANVLT
J gene: TRBJ1-1; V gene: TRBV28; CDR3 protein: ASRGDTLNTEAF
J gene: TRBJ2-7; V gene: TRBV18; CDR3 protein: ASSPSTGEGYEQY
J gene: TRBJ1-5; V gene: TRBV27; CDR3 protein: ASSFGGGQPQH
J gene: TRBJ2-3; V gene: TRBV30; CDR3 protein: AWSRGAGGLTDTQY
J gene: TRBJ1-3; V gene: TRBV6-5; CDR3 protein: ASTNSRYGNTIY
J gene: TRBJ2-7; V gene: TRBV2; CDR3 protein: ASNLFGLAGGEQY